Presented here are 3 T cell receptor beta chains from one specimen sequenced in a study of T-cell reconstitution after alpha-beta-depleted transplantation in children. The TCRbeta library incorporated unique molecular identifiers. TCRdb used MiXCR to reprocess the PCR reads, holding one entry per CDR3 protein. The profile covers about 580,000 distinct CDR3 sequences, with under 25% appearing a single time and 12% to 15% taken by the ten largest. The material was PBMCs, mostly from graft donor cells, obtained 360 days after TCRalphabeta/CD19-depleted stem cell transplant. These receptors came from a boy younger than two who had a stem cell transplant for acute myeloid leukemia, so the T cells may come from the graft donor.

This clonotype has just a few counts. The chain uses TRBV7-7 and TRBJ2-5; 9 nucleotides match TRBD2. V shed 5 bases and J 2 bases; nucleotides not matched to a gene: 9. Germline CDR1 is SSHAT and CDR2 is FNYEAQ (reference sequence). The CDR3 is 16 amino acids. CDR3 bases: TGTGCCAGCAGCCCTAGGCCTAGCGGGGCGCAAGAGACCCAGTACTTC. It codes for CASSPRPSGAQETQYF.

This clonotype was observed a handful of times. The chain has TRBV28 and TRBJ1-6, with D unclear. This CDR3 is built from 12 residues. CDR1 is MDHEN and CDR2 is SYDVKM in the germline V gene. Trimming left V 6 bases short and J 6 bases short, with 6 bases between. CDR3 sequence reads: CASRPANSPLHF. The DNA of the CDR3 is TGTGCCAGCAGGCCAGCTAATTCACCCCTCCACTTT.

This clonotype was picked up a small number of times. V and J are TRBV29-1 and TRBJ2-1; TRBD2 matches at 11 bases. In germline, CDR1 is SQVTM, CDR2 ANQGSEA. There are 13 residues in the CDR3. V gave up 7 bases and J gave up 8 bases; unmatched junction bases: 7. In DNA, the CDR3 is TGCAGCGCGGAGACTAGCGGGGCCCATGAGCAGTTCTTC. This sequence encodes CSAETSGAHEQFF.